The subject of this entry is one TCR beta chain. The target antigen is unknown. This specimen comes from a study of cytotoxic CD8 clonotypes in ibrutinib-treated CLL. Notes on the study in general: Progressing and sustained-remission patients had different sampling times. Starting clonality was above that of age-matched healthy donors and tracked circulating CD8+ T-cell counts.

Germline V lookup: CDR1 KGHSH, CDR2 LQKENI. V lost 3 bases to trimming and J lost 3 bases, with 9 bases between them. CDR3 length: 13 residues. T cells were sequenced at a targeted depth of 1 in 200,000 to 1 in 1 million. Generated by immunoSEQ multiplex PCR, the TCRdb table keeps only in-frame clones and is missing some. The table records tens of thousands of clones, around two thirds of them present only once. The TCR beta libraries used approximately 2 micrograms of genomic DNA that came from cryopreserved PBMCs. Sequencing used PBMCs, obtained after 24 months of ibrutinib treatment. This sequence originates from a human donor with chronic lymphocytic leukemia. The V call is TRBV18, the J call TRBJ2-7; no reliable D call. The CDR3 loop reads CASSPLDIYEQYF. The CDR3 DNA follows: TGTGCCAGCTCACCGCTCGACATCTACGAGCAGTACTTC.